A selection of T cell receptor beta chains follows, all from one sample in a study of blood T cell repertoires in COVID-19. The table came from immunoSEQ multiplex PCR; TCRdb's copy has only in-frame clones and leaves some out. Of about 400,000 clones in the sample, less than 90% were seen once. Sequenced material: peripheral blood. These receptors all come from a woman aged 55-69 years with COVID-19, enrolled during active disease. Both conserved end residues are part of each CDR3.

j_call cdr3_length v_call cdr3_aa
TRBJ2-1 15 TRBV2 CASSEVGHSYNEQFF
TRBJ1-2 15 TRBV11-3 CASSPGTGGVYGYTF
TRBJ1-6 14 TRBV3-1/TRBV3-2 CASSQPGGDSPLHF
TRBJ2-7 14 TRBV7-6 CASSLSGTGDEQYF
TRBJ2-6 16 TRBV6-5 CASSYEDNSGANVLTF
TRBJ2-1 14 TRBV4-1 CASSLPGQGVGEFF
TRBJ1-2 16 TRBV5-4 CASSLGGQAGDYGYTF
TRBJ2-3 14 TRBV5-5 CASSYQVDTDTQYF
TRBJ2-3 13 TRBV7-7 CASSRTDTDTQYF
TRBJ1-1 14 TRBV7-8 CASSPGGQTLKAFF
TRBJ2-7 16 TRBV6-2/TRBV6-3 CASSYPLDRVAYEQYF
TRBJ2-1 15 TRBV9 CASSVEPAGFNEQFF
TRBJ2-2 13 TRBV9 CASSTRGPGELFF
TRBJ2-7 17 TRBV5-1 CASSLGTGRRSSYEQYF
TRBJ2-7 16 TRBV27 CASSLLAGSGAYEQYF
TRBJ1-2 17 TRBV9 CASSGLGQGEPNYGYTF